The 13 T cell receptor beta chains given below trace back to one sample, sequenced in a study of CD8+CD57+ T cells in acquired aplastic anemia (dated by TCRdb to 2016 to 2018). Flow cytometry had shown CD8+CD57+ cell expansion in the patients selected for sequencing. Sequenced on an Illumina HiSeq 2000. TCR beta VDJ combination and CDR3 sequence profiling used genomic DNA as the template. The public reads were reprocessed in TCRdb via fastp at Q25 and MiXCR, keeping in-frame beta chains. Here each entry gathers all rows of one CDR3 protein and keeps the most common genes and DNA. The sample profile shows 120,000 or so distinct CDR3 sequences; approximately 40% of them were found once. The ten largest account for under 3% of the sample. Sequencing was carried out using sorted CD4+, CD8+, or CD8+CD57+ T cells (not recorded which) from PBMCs. The receptors were sampled from a human donor with aplastic anemia.

There are many counts of this clonotype. The J gene is TRBJ1-2, the V gene TRBV6-2 or TRBV6-3, with D perhaps TRBD1 (5 bases). Germline V lookup: CDR1 MNHEY, CDR2 SVGEGT. V shed 2 bases and J shed 7 bases, with 11 bases lying between them. The CDR3 is 13 residues long. The CDR3 region is CASSYLSGSGYTF. In nucleotides, the CDR3 is TGTGCCAGCAGTTACCTTTCAGGGAGTGGCTACACCTTC.

V gene TRBV6-5 combines with J gene TRBJ1-1, with D unresolved. Trimming stripped 2 bases from V and 7 bases from J, with 8 bases between. CDR1 is MNHEY and CDR2 is SVGAGI in the germline V gene. This CDR3 is built from 12 residues. The CDR3 spells CASSYRESEAFF. The CDR3 DNA reads TGTGCCAGCAGTTACAGGGAGAGTGAAGCTTTCTTT.

J is TRBJ1-2 and V is TRBV25-1; possibly TRBD1 for D (5 bases). CDR3 length: 13 residues. V was pared by 4 bases and J by 7 bases, with 13 bases between. Germline V gene sequence: CDR1 MGHDK, CDR2 SYGVNS. The DNA of the CDR3 is TGTGCCAGCAGTGCTGACAGATCTATTGGCTACACCTTC. It specifies CASSADRSIGYTF.

The chain couples TRBV10-2 to TRBJ1-2; a weak D match, TRBD1 (5 bases). The CDR3 is 11 amino acids. V shed 8 bases and J shed 7 bases, with 11 bases lying between them. The germline CDR1 and CDR2 sequences are WSHSY and SAAADI. The chain's CDR3 is CASAGKAGYTF. The CDR3 DNA follows: TGCGCCAGCGCAGGGAAGGCTGGCTACACCTTC.

The chain combines TRBV20-1 with TRBJ2-7; D possibly corresponds to TRBD1 (6 bases). This CDR3 is built from 16 residues. With 4 bases removed from V and 2 bases from J, the gap between germline ends came to 21 bases. The V gene's germline CDR1 is DFQATT and CDR2 SNEGSKA (reference sequence). In DNA, the CDR3 is TGCAGTGCTAACCAGGGGCAGGGGAAGGGCGCCTACGAGCAGTACTTC. Residues: CSANQGQGKGAYEQYF.

This clonotype was seen repeatedly, ten times or more. The rearrangement joins TRBV2 to TRBJ1-2; possible D gene TRBD1, 6 bases. The CDR3 contains 15 residues. Germline V gives CDR1 SNHLY, CDR2 FYNNEI. V lost 9 bases and J lost 2, with 19 bases in between. CDR3 sequence reads: CASEANGGGNYGYTF. The DNA for the CDR3 is TGTGCCAGTGAGGCCAACGGGGGCGGGAACTATGGCTACACCTTC.

The V and J genes are TRBV4-3 and TRBJ2-3; 12 nucleotides match TRBD2. The CDR3 runs 17 residues. V gave up 3 bases and J gave up 5 bases; unmatched junction bases: 9. Per germline, CDR1 LGHNA and CDR2 YSLEER. The chain's CDR3 is CASSQLALAGGQDTQYF. The CDR3 DNA reads TGCGCCAGCAGCCAGCTTGCGCTAGCGGGGGGGCAAGATACGCAGTATTTT.

In its sample, this clonotype is medium-sized. The chain joins TRBV10-1 to TRBJ1-1; D is unclear. The germline V and J ends were trimmed by 0 bases and 1 base, with 6 bases remaining between them. This CDR3 has 14 residues. Germline loops: CDR1 WNHNN, CDR2 SYGVQD (reference sequence). The CDR3 here is CASSESSRNTEAFF. CDR3 DNA sequence: TGCGCCAGCAGTGAGTCATCACGGAACACTGAAGCTTTCTTT.

This clonotype was counted at least ten times. The chain recombines TRBV4-1 with TRBJ1-2, with no clear D. In germline, CDR1 is MGHRA, CDR2 YSYEKL. There are 16 residues in the CDR3. The V end lost 4 bases, the J end lost 5 bases, and 20 bases lay between the germline ends. In DNA, the CDR3 is TGCGCCAGCAGCCTCTCCTCGGCCAACCCCAATTATGGCTACACCTTC. It is translated as CASSLSSANPNYGYTF.

This clonotype was recorded many times. This chain connects TRBV7-6 to TRBJ2-3; D is ambiguous. The germline V gene encodes CDR1 SGHVS and CDR2 FNYEAQ. Trimming took off 2 bases at V and 2 bases at J, with 2 bases between the two ends. CDR3 size: 12 residues. CDR3 residues: CASSLPTDTQYF. The CDR3 DNA reads TGTGCCAGCAGCTTACCCACAGATACGCAGTATTTT. The entire variable domain, with the rest obtained from reference TRBV7-6 and TRBJ2-3, is as follows: GAGVSQSPRYKVTKRGQDVALRCDPISGHVSLYWYRQALGQGPEFLTYFNYEAQQDKSGLPNDRFSAERPEGSISTLTIQRTEQRDSAMYRCASSLPTDTQYFGPGTRLTVL.

This clonotype has only a few counts. At one end the junction does not follow the germline gene, possibly because of a read error. The chain carries TRBV14 and TRBJ1-4; D is possibly TRBD1 (5 bases). The CDR3 consists of 16 residues. Looked up from germline, CDR1 is SGHDN and CDR2 is FVKESK. This CDR3 is CPSSQVLPGPGEKLFF. The CDR3 coding sequence is TGTCCCAGCAGCCAAGTGCTCCCGGGACCAGGCGAAAAGCTGTTTTTT.

The sample holds a few counts of this clonotype. The chain has TRBV7-8 and TRBJ2-1; a possible D gene is TRBD2 (5 bases). This CDR3 has 15 amino acids. CDR1 is SGHVS and CDR2 is FQNEAQ in the germline V gene. Trimming cost V 5 bases and J 5 bases, with 16 bases left between them. Here the CDR3 reads CASSPLAYRDNEQFF. Written as DNA, the CDR3 is TGTGCCAGCAGCCCTCTAGCTTACCGGGACAATGAGCAGTTCTTC.

The chain links TRBV19 to TRBJ2-7, with D possibly matching TRBD1 (6 bases). CDR3 length equals 14 residues. V was pared by 7 bases and J by 5 bases, with 18 bases between. Germline CDR1 LNHDA, CDR2 SQIVND (reference sequence). The chain's CDR3 is CASMPTQQGHEQYV. CDR3 nucleotide sequence: TGTGCCAGTATGCCCACCCAACAGGGCCACGAGCAGTACGTC.